This T cell receptor (beta chain) was sequenced for a study of OX40 agonist ivuxolimab in advanced cancers. Study-level results: Antigen specificity was not determined for the expanded peripheral T cells.

This CDR3 is 21 amino acids long. Germline assignment: CDR1 SQVTM and CDR2 ANQGSEA. Sequencing used immunoSEQ multiplex PCR; TCRdb keeps in-frame clones, though not all of them. The data contain tens of thousands of clones, 90% to 95% of them singletons. No patient had autoimmune disease or received systemic immunosuppression. By sample fraction, this clone is medium-sized. Its antigen remains unidentified. This rearrangement joins TRBV29-1 to TRBJ2-1; 16 bases align to TRBD2. The input for sequencing was CD4+ or CD8+ T cells sorted from blood, taken in a trial of the OX40 agonist ivuxolimab. This TCR derives from an adult with an advanced solid tumor such as melanoma, head and neck, liver or kidney cancer. The CDR3, as DNA: TGCAGTTCCAGGGGACTAGCGGGAGGGCCCAACCAGAGGAGCTCCTACAATGAGCAGTTCTTC. Residues: CSSRGLAGGPNQRSSYNEQFF.